This T cell receptor beta chain was observed in a study of beta chain features in type 1 diabetes. Study-level points and caveats: The cDNA sequencing approach could over-represent high-TCR-expressing cells. All four CD4+ subsets of Type 1 diabetes patients contained TCRB CDR3s that were moderately but significantly shorter.

This CDR3 is built from 15 residues. The J segment lost 2 bases and the V segment lost 5 bases, leaving 9 bases of the junction unmatched. Looked up from germline, CDR1 is MDHEN and CDR2 is SYDVKM. This clone was counted a few times. No antigen is known for it. Every isolated RNA sample was fully reverse transcribed, so sequencing captured expressed TCRB transcripts. Sequencing was performed with immunoSEQ multiplex PCR; in TCRdb, only in-frame clones are kept and a portion is missing. The table records around 260,000 clones, 20% of them present only once. This chain links TRBV28 with TRBJ2-7, with 7 bases matching TRBD1. The TCR originated in a woman aged 40 to 50 with type 1 diabetes. The specimen was naive CD4+ T cells from blood. This CDR3 is CASSMPSGQTYEQYF. The CDR3, as DNA: TGTGCCAGCAGTATGCCTTCGGGACAGACCTACGAGCAGTACTTC.